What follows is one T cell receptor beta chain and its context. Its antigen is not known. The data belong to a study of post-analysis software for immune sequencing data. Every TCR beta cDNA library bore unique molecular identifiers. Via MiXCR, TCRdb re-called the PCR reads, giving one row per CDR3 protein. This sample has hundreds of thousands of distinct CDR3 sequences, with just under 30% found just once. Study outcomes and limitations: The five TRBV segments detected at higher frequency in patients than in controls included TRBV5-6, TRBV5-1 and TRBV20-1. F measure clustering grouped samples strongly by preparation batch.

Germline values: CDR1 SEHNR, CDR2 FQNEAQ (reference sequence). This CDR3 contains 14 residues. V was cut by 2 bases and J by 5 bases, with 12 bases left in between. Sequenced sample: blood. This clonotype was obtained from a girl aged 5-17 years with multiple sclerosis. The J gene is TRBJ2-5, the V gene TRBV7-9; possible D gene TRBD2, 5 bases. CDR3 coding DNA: TGTGCCAGCAGCTTATCGACGGGCGGGGAGACCCAGTACTTC. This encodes CASSLSTGGETQYF.